This TCR beta chain originates from a study of sequential checkpoint blockade in melanoma. The germline V gene has CDR1 SEHNR and CDR2 FQNEAQ (reference sequence). J lost 7 bases, V lost 4 bases, and 7 bases had no gene match. This CDR3 has 14 amino acids. Sequencing was performed with immunoSEQ multiplex PCR; in TCRdb, only in-frame clones are kept and a portion is missing. The table lists roughly 20,000 clones, around 82% of them singletons. This clone was picked up a small number of times. Documented treatment: randomized to nivolumab then ipilimumab (arm A) or the reverse (arm B). The chain joins TRBV7-9 to TRBJ1-2, with TRBD1 identical over 9 bases. The material was CD8+ T cells sorted from blood (inferred from file names), obtained from a patient given nivolumab and ipilimumab in sequence. This TCR came from a human donor with melanoma. CDR3 in amino acids: CASSSSGTGLGYTF. DNA for the CDR3: TGTGCCAGCAGCTCGTCCGGGACAGGGCTTGGCTACACCTTC.